This T cell receptor (beta chain) was captured in a study of blood T cells in healthy people across ages. Study-wide results and limits: Long-lived donors had more naive CD4+ cells and higher diversity than aged donors.

As concerns this clonotype: Antigen: not known.

The V segment lost 4 bases and the J segment 9 bases; nucleotides outside the gene matches: 7. Germline lookup yields CDR1 ENHRY and CDR2 SYGVKD. The CDR3 contains 14 residues. Through a sample-barcoded 5' primer and a J-beta primer mix, a second PCR was run for 7 to 11 cycles. Tags on each cDNA molecule came from a template-switch adaptor with 12 random nucleotides. TCRdb recomputed calls from the 5' RACE reads with MiXCR, one row per CDR3 protein. The table has approximately 800,000 distinct CDR3 sequences, more than 55% seen once; the top ten hold 20% to 30%. Samples each yielded at least 5.5 micrograms of total RNA.

Sequencing was done on a sample of blood. The clonotype was recovered from a man aged 40-55 years in good health. The gene calls are TRBV10-3 and TRBJ2-1, with TRBD2 matching over 9 bases. The CDR3 here is CAISGGTSSGEQFF. The CDR3, as DNA: TGTGCCATCAGTGGGGGGACTAGCAGCGGTGAGCAGTTCTTC.